A selection of T cell receptor beta chains follows, all from one sample in a study of cytomegalovirus exposure and HLA in healthy donors. Some clones are missing from TCRdb's copy, which holds only in-frame ones; the method was immunoSEQ multiplex PCR. The sample shows some 150,000 clones, approximately 68% of them seen only once. Source material: PBMCs. The receptors shown here come from a man aged 40-50 years in good health and CMV-seronegative. Both conserved end residues are part of each CDR3. A D gene is named only where the DNA matches it firmly. Only some rows state a clone size, as once, few, many or a class for expanded clones.

clone_size j_call d_call v_call cdr3_aa cdr3_nt
- TRBJ2-1 TRBD2 TRBV5-1 CASSLYGGFYNEQFF TGCGCCAGCAGCTTGTACGGGGGGTTCTACAATGAGCAGTTCTTC
- TRBJ2-5 - TRBV12-5 CASGQGTTMETQYF TGTGCTAGTGGTCAGGGCACCACTATGGAGACCCAGTACTTC
- TRBJ2-5 - TRBV7-8 CASSLEQGGETQYF TGTGCCAGCAGCTTAGAACAGGGCGGAGAGACCCAGTACTTC
- TRBJ1-6 - TRBV28 CASSLSQNSPLHF TGTGCCAGCAGTTTATCCCAGAATTCACCCCTCCACTTT
once TRBJ2-6 TRBD1 TRBV11-2 CASSLTGSGANVLTF TGTGCCAGCAGCTTGACAGGGTCTGGGGCCAACGTCCTGACTTTC
- TRBJ2-7 - TRBV11-2 CASSLMAGSSYEQYF TGTGCCAGCAGCTTAATGGCGGGAAGCTCCTACGAGCAGTACTTC
- TRBJ2-7 TRBD2 TRBV4-3 CASSQDFGGTSGSYEQYF TGCGCCAGCAGCCAAGATTTCGGCGGGACTAGCGGCTCCTACGAGCAGTACTTC
- TRBJ2-2 - TRBV7-6 CASSRGTVNTGELFF TGTGCCAGCAGCCGGGGGACAGTGAACACCGGGGAGCTGTTTTTT
- TRBJ2-1 - TRBV7-2 CASSSDPTRYNEQFF TGTGCCAGCAGCTCCGACCCGACTAGGTACAATGAGCAGTTCTTC
few TRBJ1-5 TRBD1 TRBV10-3 CATGTGNQPQHF TGTGCCACGGGGACAGGCAATCAGCCCCAGCATTTT
few TRBJ2-3 TRBD1 TRBV28 CASRRWGRGPEDTQYF TGTGCCAGCAGACGCTGGGGCAGGGGGCCAGAAGATACGCAGTATTTT
- TRBJ2-2 - TRBV7-9 CASSLGQGSSTGELFF TGTGCCAGCAGCTTAGGGCAGGGATCGTCCACCGGGGAGCTGTTTTTT
- TRBJ1-1 - TRBV2 CASSDTTGWTEAFF TGTGCCAGCAGTGACACCACAGGATGGACGGAAGCTTTCTTT
- TRBJ2-1 TRBD2 TRBV5-4 CASSSAGLAGVNEQFF TGTGCCAGCAGCTCCGCGGGACTAGCGGGAGTCAATGAGCAGTTCTTC
- TRBJ1-5 - TRBV6-1 CASKIRGYSNQPQHF TGTGCCAGCAAAATTCGGGGGTATAGCAATCAGCCCCAGCATTTT
- TRBJ1-6 TRBD1 TRBV7-2 CASSLADRAWSPLHF TGTGCCAGCAGCTTAGCGGACAGGGCTTGGTCACCCCTCCACTTT
- TRBJ1-6 - TRBV7-9 CASSPTSRVSYSPLHF TGTGCCAGCAGCCCCACAAGCCGGGTCAGCTATTCACCCCTCCACTTT
- TRBJ2-5 - TRBV19 CASSILLLAGETQYF TGTGCCAGTAGTATCCTCCTGCTGGCCGGGGAGACCCAGTACTTC
- TRBJ1-2 TRBD1 TRBV5-6 CASSLTGLFYGYTF TGTGCCAGCAGCCTGACAGGGTTGTTCTATGGCTACACCTTC
- TRBJ1-1 - TRBV19 CASSIAGRGIMNTEAFF TGTGCCAGTAGTATTGCCGGGAGAGGGATCATGAACACTGAAGCTTTCTTT
- TRBJ2-7 TRBD2 TRBV25-1 CASSILTSGSNEQYF TGTGCCAGCAGTATCCTGACTAGCGGGAGTAATGAGCAGTACTTC
- TRBJ1-5 - TRBV28 CASSLRSETSAQHF TGTGCCAGCAGTTTAAGGTCAGAGACATCAGCCCAGCATTTT
- TRBJ2-7 TRBD2 TRBV28 CASSFLSGSSEQYF TGTGCCAGCAGTTTCCTTAGCGGGAGTTCCGAGCAGTACTTC
- TRBJ2-3 TRBD2 TRBV9 CASSVAGTRGDTQYF TGTGCCAGCAGCGTAGCAGGGACTAGAGGGGATACGCAGTATTTT
- TRBJ1-5 - TRBV9 CASSVDGGTNQPQHF TGTGCCAGCAGCGTTGACGGGGGGACCAATCAGCCCCAGCATTTT
- TRBJ2-5 TRBD2 TRBV2 CASAGEGETQYF TGTGCCAGCGCGGGGGAGGGGGAGACCCAGTACTTC
- TRBJ2-7 - TRBV9 CASSVAGERREQYF TGTGCCAGCAGCGTAGCGGGAGAGAGGCGCGAGCAGTACTTC
few TRBJ2-3 - TRBV7-7 CASSLASGGTDTQYF TGTGCCAGCAGCTTAGCTAGCGGAGGCACAGATACGCAGTATTTT